These T cell receptor beta chains were read from a single sample in a study of blood T cell repertoires in COVID-19. Method: immunoSEQ multiplex PCR; TCRdb's copy keeps in-frame clones and lacks some. The table records fewer than 80,000 clones, under 80% of them present only once. Sequencing input: peripheral blood. Receptors originate from a human donor in a cohort sampled during active COVID-19. Each CDR3 is given with its conserved first and last residue. Each record gives: V gene, clone size, D gene, CDR3 length, J gene, CDR3 protein, CDR3 DNA. D genes are given only for firm matches. Clone size appears in some rows only: once, few, many, or a class for an expanded clone.

v_gene: TRBV11-2
abundance: NA
d_gene: NA
len: 15
j_gene: TRBJ2-2
CDR3aa: CASSFGGAGTGELFF
CDR3nt: TGTGCCAGCAGCTTCGGCGGGGCGGGCACCGGGGAGCTGTTTTTT

v_gene: TRBV30
abundance: NA
d_gene: TRBD1
len: 13
j_gene: TRBJ2-7
CDR3aa: CAQQGQSSYEQYF
CDR3nt: TGTGCCCAGCAGGGACAGAGCTCCTACGAGCAGTACTTC

v_gene: TRBV19
abundance: NA
d_gene: TRBD1
len: 13
j_gene: TRBJ1-2
CDR3aa: CASSRTGDYGYTF
CDR3nt: TGTGCCAGTAGCCGGACAGGAGACTATGGCTACACCTTC

v_gene: TRBV7-9
abundance: NA
d_gene: NA
len: 13
j_gene: TRBJ1-1
CDR3aa: CASSLGQFSEAFF
CDR3nt: TGTGCCAGCAGCTTAGGCCAGTTCTCTGAAGCTTTCTTT

v_gene: TRBV9
abundance: NA
d_gene: NA
len: 12
j_gene: TRBJ2-3
CDR3aa: CASSTQTDTQYF
CDR3nt: TGTGCCAGCAGCACTCAAACAGATACGCAGTATTTT

v_gene: TRBV5-4
abundance: once
d_gene: NA
len: 13
j_gene: TRBJ2-1
CDR3aa: CASSPRTTNEQFF
CDR3nt: TGTGCCAGCAGCCCCAGGACAACCAATGAGCAGTTCTTC

v_gene: TRBV20-1
abundance: NA
d_gene: TRBD2
len: 16
j_gene: TRBJ2-1
CDR3aa: CSASPPGLAGSNEQFF
CDR3nt: TGCAGTGCTAGTCCTCCGGGACTAGCGGGGTCGAATGAGCAGTTCTTC

v_gene: TRBV4-1
abundance: NA
d_gene: TRBD1
len: 15
j_gene: TRBJ1-3
CDR3aa: CASSRLTGAGNTIYF
CDR3nt: TGCGCCAGCAGCCGCCTAACAGGGGCTGGAAACACCATATATTTT

v_gene: TRBV14
abundance: NA
d_gene: TRBD1
len: 15
j_gene: TRBJ1-1
CDR3aa: CASSLRTGMNTEAFF
CDR3nt: TGTGCCAGCAGCCTCAGGACAGGGATGAACACTGAAGCTTTCTTT

v_gene: TRBV5-1
abundance: NA
d_gene: TRBD2
len: 14
j_gene: TRBJ2-1
CDR3aa: CASSPGTSGGEQFF
CDR3nt: TGCGCCAGCAGCCCCGGGACTAGCGGGGGTGAGCAGTTCTTC

v_gene: TRBV5-1
abundance: NA
d_gene: TRBD1
len: 15
j_gene: TRBJ1-1
CDR3aa: CASNRGQGRNTEAFF
CDR3nt: TGCGCCAGCAATAGAGGACAGGGGCGGAACACTGAAGCTTTCTTT

v_gene: TRBV15
abundance: NA
d_gene: TRBD1
len: 16
j_gene: TRBJ1-5
CDR3aa: CATSGDRGRGNQPQHF
CDR3nt: TGTGCCACCAGCGGCGACAGGGGGCGAGGCAATCAGCCCCAGCATTTT

v_gene: TRBV9
abundance: NA
d_gene: NA
len: 14
j_gene: TRBJ1-3
CDR3aa: CASSVATGGNTIYF
CDR3nt: TGTGCCAGCAGCGTAGCTACAGGGGGAAACACCATATATTTT

v_gene: TRBV7-9
abundance: NA
d_gene: TRBD1
len: 14
j_gene: TRBJ1-6
CDR3aa: CASSYGQGNSPLHF
CDR3nt: TGTGCCAGCAGCTACGGACAGGGTAATTCACCCCTCCACTTT

v_gene: TRBV29-1
abundance: NA
d_gene: NA
len: 11
j_gene: TRBJ2-7
CDR3aa: CSARDSYEQYF
CDR3nt: TGCAGCGCCCGGGACTCCTACGAGCAGTACTTC

v_gene: TRBV19
abundance: NA
d_gene: TRBD1
len: 15
j_gene: TRBJ1-2
CDR3aa: CASSPRDRTRYGYTF
CDR3nt: TGTGCCAGTAGTCCCCGGGACAGGACACGCTATGGCTACACCTTC

v_gene: TRBV9
abundance: NA
d_gene: TRBD1
len: 15
j_gene: TRBJ2-5
CDR3aa: CASSGTTGVRETQYF
CDR3nt: TGTGCCAGCAGCGGGACCACAGGGGTTCGAGAGACCCAGTACTTC

v_gene: TRBV5-1
abundance: NA
d_gene: TRBD1
len: 15
j_gene: TRBJ2-5
CDR3aa: CASSSGQGRQETQYF
CDR3nt: TGCGCCAGCAGCTCGGGACAGGGACGGCAAGAGACCCAGTACTTC

v_gene: TRBV12-3/TRBV12-4
abundance: NA
d_gene: NA
len: 12
j_gene: TRBJ1-2
CDR3aa: CASQGLLYGYTF
CDR3nt: TGTGCCAGCCAGGGTTTGCTCTATGGCTACACCTTC

v_gene: TRBV28
abundance: NA
d_gene: TRBD2
len: 15
j_gene: TRBJ2-5
CDR3aa: CASSSGGGNVETQYF
CDR3nt: TGTGCCAGCAGTTCGGGCGGGGGGAATGTGGAGACCCAGTACTTC

v_gene: TRBV28
abundance: NA
d_gene: NA
len: 12
j_gene: TRBJ2-5
CDR3aa: CASSSGLETQYF
CDR3nt: TGTGCCAGCAGCTCAGGGTTGGAGACCCAGTACTTC

v_gene: TRBV18
abundance: once
d_gene: NA
len: 15
j_gene: TRBJ2-5
CDR3aa: CASSSDSRAWETQYF
CDR3nt: TGTGCCAGCTCGAGCGACAGCCGAGCATGGGAGACCCAGTACTTC

v_gene: TRBV12-3/TRBV12-4
abundance: NA
d_gene: NA
len: 13
j_gene: TRBJ2-1
CDR3aa: CASSLSGGNEQFF
CDR3nt: TGTGCCAGCAGTTTGAGTGGCGGCAATGAGCAGTTCTTC

v_gene: TRBV7-8
abundance: NA
d_gene: TRBD2
len: 18
j_gene: TRBJ2-5
CDR3aa: CASSPGLAGAAFQETQYF
CDR3nt: TGTGCCAGCAGCCCAGGACTAGCGGGGGCCGCCTTCCAAGAGACCCAGTACTTC

v_gene: TRBV28
abundance: NA
d_gene: TRBD1
len: 14
j_gene: TRBJ1-1
CDR3aa: CASRAGTGNTEAFF
CDR3nt: TGTGCCAGCAGGGCCGGGACAGGGAACACTGAAGCTTTCTTT

v_gene: TRBV4-1
abundance: NA
d_gene: TRBD1
len: 14
j_gene: TRBJ1-5
CDR3aa: CASSVAQGNQPQHF
CDR3nt: TGCGCCAGCAGCGTAGCACAGGGGAATCAGCCCCAGCATTTT